A single sample is the source of the 32 T cell receptor beta chains below, sequenced in a study of blood T cell repertoires in COVID-19. Generated by immunoSEQ multiplex PCR, the TCRdb table keeps only in-frame clones and is missing some. This table has over 150,000 clones, 75% to 90% appearing once. Sequencing input: PBMCs or T cells enriched from blood (not recorded which). These receptors originate from a woman aged 55-69 years who had recovered from COVID-19.

This sequence joins TRBV3-1 (or the pseudogene TRBV3-2) and TRBJ2-1; 12 bases agree with TRBD2. This CDR3 spans 18 amino acids. Germline V gene data show CDR1 as LGHDT and CDR2 as YNNKEL (reference sequence). Germline trimming cut 0 bases from V and 8 bases from J; bases unmatched to any gene: 11. The CDR3 spells CASSQDPSGGASRDEQFF. DNA of the CDR3: TGTGCCAGCAGCCAAGATCCTAGCGGGGGGGCATCGCGTGATGAGCAGTTCTTC.

A few counts support this clone. The rearrangement joins TRBV21-1 to TRBJ2-7; the table names TRBD2, a call not compared with the DNA. TRBV21-1 is assigned pseudogene status. This CDR3 comprises 18 residues. The CDR3 region is CASSTLGGDQGEFYEQYF. In nucleotides, the CDR3 is TGTGCCAGCAGCACACTGGGCGGGGACCAGGGAGAGTTCTACGAGCAGTACTTC.

The rearrangement uses TRBV18 and TRBJ2-1; TRBD2 is a possible D gene (6 bases). Germline V CDR1 and CDR2: KGHSH, LQKENI. Between the trimmed V and J ends, which lost 2 bases and 5 bases, there was a span of 16 bases. The CDR3 consists of 16 residues. For the CDR3, the DNA is TGTGCCAGCTCACCAGCGGGGTCTAAAAAACACAATGAGCAGTTCTTC. It specifies CASSPAGSKKHNEQFF.

V and J are TRBV2 and TRBJ1-1; D is possibly TRBD1 (5 bases). Germline lookup yields CDR1 SNHLY and CDR2 FYNNEI. This CDR3 region has 13 residues. V lost 7 bases, J lost 3 bases, and 12 bases lay in between. This chain's CDR3 is CASTDRGYTEAFF. Written as DNA, the CDR3 is TGTGCCAGCACTGATCGGGGGTACACTGAAGCTTTCTTT.

V usage is TRBV7-3 and J usage is TRBJ1-2, with TRBD1 identical over 8 bases. This CDR3 region has 15 residues. With 5 bases clipped from V and 7 bases from J, the junction kept 12 bases outside the gene matches. Germline V CDR1 and CDR2: SGHTA, FQGTGA. In DNA, the CDR3 is TGTGCCAGCAGCCCTCTGGACAGGGAGGATGGTGGCTACACCTTC. It translates to CASSPLDREDGGYTF.

The chain is built from TRBV19 and TRBJ1-5; TRBD1 matches 9 bases. With 3 bases clipped from V and 6 bases from J, the junction kept 12 bases outside the gene matches. Looked up from germline, CDR1 is LNHDA and CDR2 is SQIVND (reference sequence). This CDR3 contains 17 residues. The CDR3 spells CASSMEVKGQGSQPQHF. The CDR3 region has the DNA TGTGCCAGTAGTATGGAGGTAAAGGGACAGGGAAGTCAGCCCCAGCATTTT. The complete variable domain, with remaining parts taken from reference TRBV19 and TRBJ1-5, reads DGGITQSPKYLFRKEGQNVTLSCEQNLNHDAMYWYRQDPGQGLRLIYYSQIVNDFQKGDIAEGYSVSREKKESFPLTVTSAQKNPTAFYLCASSMEVKGQGSQPQHFGDGTRLSIL.

This rearrangement joins TRBV3-1 (or the pseudogene TRBV3-2) to TRBJ1-5; D not certain. The length of the CDR3 is 13 residues. Deletions cut 3 bases from V and 4 bases from J, with 7 bases between. Germline CDR1 and CDR2: LGHDT and YNNKEL (reference sequence). The DNA for the CDR3 is TGTGCCAGCAGCCAGCAGATGAATCAGCCCCAGCATTTT. Its translation: CASSQQMNQPQHF.

The chain uses TRBV7-9 and TRBJ2-1; 7 bases are shared with TRBD2. The germline CDR1 and CDR2 sequences are SEHNR and FQNEAQ (reference sequence). J lost 7 bases, V lost 5 bases, and 8 bases had no gene match. The CDR3 is made up of 14 amino acids. The CDR3 here is CASSLRLARNEQFF. CDR3 nucleotides: TGTGCCAGCAGCCTAAGACTAGCCCGAAATGAGCAGTTCTTC.

To note about this clone: One junction end disagrees with the germline gene, perhaps due to a read error. The chain recombines TRBV5-1 with TRBJ1-3; maybe TRBD1 (6 bases). Germline values: CDR1 SGHRS, CDR2 YFSETQ. This CDR3 spans 18 amino acids. Here the CDR3 DNA reads TGCGCCAGCAGATTGGCCGTCGGGGAAGGGGGCTCTGGAAACACCATATATTTT. Its translation is CASRLAVGEGGSGNTIYF.

The chain has TRBV30 and TRBJ1-4, with 8 positions matching TRBD1. V shed 0 bases, J shed 8 bases, and the junction held 8 bases outside the gene matches. Germline CDR1 and CDR2: GTSNPN and SVGIG (reference sequence). The CDR3 loop spans 15 amino acids. The CDR3 reads CAWSVPQGEREKLFF. In DNA, the CDR3 is TGTGCCTGGAGTGTACCACAGGGGGAGAGGGAAAAACTGTTTTTT.

The chain has TRBV12-5 and TRBJ2-7; D is perhaps TRBD1 (5 bases). The V gene's germline CDR1 is LGHNT and CDR2 FRNRAP. The CDR3 consists of 16 residues. Trimming shortened V by 0 bases and J by 7 bases, and 19 bases separated the two germline ends. The CDR3 coding sequence is TGTGCTAGTGGTTTGGTACGCGACAGTCCCTCCAGGGAGCAGTACTTC. Protein product: CASGLVRDSPSREQYF. The full variable domain, rest sourced from reference TRBV12-5 and TRBJ2-7, is DARVTQTPRHKVTEMGQEVTMRCQPILGHNTVFWYRQTMMQGLELLAYFRNRAPLDDSGMPKDRFSAEMPDATLATLKIQPSEPRDSAVYFCASGLVRDSPSREQYFGPGTRLTVT.

CDR3 protein: CASRGHGGTQYF. The CDR3 coding sequence is TGTGCCAGCAGGGGACACGGCGGTACGCAGTATTTT. The V and J genes are TRBV6-5 and TRBJ2-3; a possible D gene is TRBD1 (6 bases). CDR3 size: 12 residues. Trimming took 6 bases from V and 8 from J, leaving 12 bases between them. CDR1 is MNHEY, CDR2 SVGAGI, per germline.

Only a few counts were recorded for this clone. This chain connects TRBV6-5 to TRBJ2-1; 8 bases are a match to TRBD1. Per germline, CDR1 MNHEY and CDR2 SVGAGI. Trimming at V came to 0 bases and at J to 6 bases, leaving 7 bases not matched to a gene. The CDR3 is 16 amino acids. The CDR3 spells CASSYSGQGAGNEQFF. The DNA for the CDR3 is TGTGCCAGCAGTTACTCGGGTCAGGGGGCCGGCAATGAGCAGTTCTTC.

V is TRBV7-3 and J is TRBJ2-1; possibly TRBD1 for D (5 bases). Germline V gives CDR1 SGHTA, CDR2 FQGTGA. Trimming removed 0 bases at V and 3 bases at J, with 9 bases between. The CDR3 sequence is 15 residues long. The DNA of the CDR3 is TGTGCCAGCAGCTTAACAGGGGATCTCTACAATGAGCAGTTCTTC. Its protein product is CASSLTGDLYNEQFF. The complete variable domain, with remaining parts taken from reference TRBV7-3 and TRBJ2-1, reads GAGVSQTPSNKVTEKGKYVELRCDPISGHTALYWYRQSLGQGPEFLIYFQGTGAADDSGLPNDRFFAVRPEGSVSTLKIQRTERGDSAVYLCASSLTGDLYNEQFFGPGTRLTVL.

The chain has TRBV2 and TRBJ2-5, with TRBD1 matching over 9 bases. V shed 5 bases, J shed 1 base, and the junction held 5 bases outside the gene matches. The V gene's germline CDR1 is SNHLY and CDR2 FYNNEI. This CDR3 is built from 15 residues. CDR3 protein: CASSPGQGAQETQYF. CDR3 nucleotides: TGTGCCAGCAGTCCGGGACAGGGTGCCCAAGAGACCCAGTACTTC.

The chain combines TRBV4-1 with TRBJ1-4; D not certain. V gave up 2 bases and J gave up 8 bases, with 24 bases separating them. This CDR3 comprises 18 residues. Germline V lookup: CDR1 MGHRA, CDR2 YSYEKL. The CDR3: CASSQLKKSRGVGEKLFF. CDR3 in DNA: TGCGCCAGCAGCCAATTAAAAAAAAGTCGGGGTGTCGGCGAAAAACTGTTTTTT.

V is TRBV7-2 and J is TRBJ1-2, with TRBD1 identical over 11 bases. Trimming cost V 0 bases and J 7 bases; bases outside gene matches: 4. The germline CDR1 and CDR2 sequences are SGHTA and FQGNSA. This CDR3 region has 15 residues. The CDR3 DNA reads as TGTGCCAGCAGCTTAGCCCCGGACAGGGGGCTTGGCTACACCTTC. This sequence encodes CASSLAPDRGLGYTF.

The chain is built from TRBV11-3 and TRBJ2-6; the match to TRBD2 covers 8 bases. CDR1 SGHNT and CDR2 YENEEA come from the germline V gene. The CDR3 loop spans 15 amino acids. V trimming: 1 base; J trimming: 5 bases; junction bases outside the gene matches: 1. The CDR3 coding sequence is TGTGCCAGCAGCTTAGGCGGGGGGCGGGCCAACGTCCTGACTTTC. It is translated as CASSLGGGRANVLTF.

The CDR3 protein is CASSLVGLAGGRRDTQYF. CDR3 coding DNA: TGTGCCAGCAGCTTAGTCGGGCTAGCGGGGGGGCGGAGAGATACGCAGTATTTT. The V gene is TRBV7-8, the J gene TRBJ2-3; 12 bases align to TRBD2. J was trimmed by 5 bases and V by 1 base; bases with no gene match: 10. This CDR3 is 18 amino acids long. Germline loops: CDR1 SGHVS, CDR2 FQNEAQ.

This clone was picked up a small number of times. The V gene is TRBV29-1, the J gene TRBJ1-2, with 9 positions matching TRBD1. The CDR3 totals 13 residues. After removal of 5 bases from V and 2 bases from J, the junction contained 3 bases not matched to a gene. Per the germline V gene, CDR1 is SQVTM and CDR2 is ANQGSEA. Written as DNA, the CDR3 is TGCAGCGTTACAGGGGGCGCCAACTATGGCTACACCTTC. Its translation: CSVTGGANYGYTF.

The chain recombines TRBV15 with TRBJ2-3; 9 bases line up with TRBD2. The ends lost 2 bases at V and 1 base at J; junction bases unmatched: 1. CDR1 LNHNV and CDR2 YYDKDF come from the germline V gene (reference sequence). CDR3 size: 15 residues. CDR3 bases: TGTGCCACCAGCAGAATAGCGGGGGGCACAGATACGCAGTATTTT. Amino acids: CATSRIAGGTDTQYF.

The gene calls are TRBV28 and TRBJ2-1, with 9 bases that match TRBD2. The V and J ends lost 2 bases and 6 bases, in that order; junction bases with no gene match: 8. In germline, CDR1 is MDHEN, CDR2 SYDVKM. CDR3 length: 16 amino acids. The CDR3 spells CASSLTAGGPGNEQFF. Here the CDR3 DNA reads TGTGCCAGCAGTTTAACCGCGGGGGGGCCTGGCAATGAGCAGTTCTTC.

The rearrangement uses TRBV30 and TRBJ2-2; TRBD1 is a possible D gene (5 bases). This CDR3 contains 12 residues. Germline CDR1 reads GTSNPN; CDR2 reads SVGIG (reference sequence). Deletions cut 5 bases from V and 7 bases from J, with 11 bases between. CDR3 in DNA: TGTGCCTGGGCAGGGTTTGGCGGGGAGCTGTTTTTT. Its translation is CAWAGFGGELFF.

The chain has TRBV6-5 and TRBJ2-7, with TRBD1 matching over 10 bases. This CDR3 spans 15 amino acids. The V gene's germline CDR1 is MNHEY and CDR2 SVGAGI. The V gene end was trimmed by 5 bases and the J gene end by 1 base; junction bases not matched to a gene: 5. The DNA for the CDR3 is TGTGCCAGCAGTAACCGGGGACAGGGGTCCTACGAGCAGTACTTC. Residues: CASSNRGQGSYEQYF.

This rearrangement joins TRBV3-1 (or the pseudogene TRBV3-2) to TRBJ2-7, with 9 bases that match TRBD1. The V and J ends lost 8 bases and 4 bases, in that order; junction bases with no gene match: 6. The germline V gene has CDR1 LGHDT and CDR2 YNNKEL (reference sequence). The CDR3 contains 13 residues. Here the CDR3 DNA reads TGTGCCAGCTCCCGACAGGGGGAATACGAGCAGTACTTC. This translates into CASSRQGEYEQYF.

The chain links TRBV2 to TRBJ2-3, with 12 bases that match TRBD2. CDR3 length: 14 residues. The V gene's germline CDR1 is SNHLY and CDR2 FYNNEI. V trimming: 9 bases; J trimming: 5 bases; junction bases outside the gene matches: 6. CDR3 sequence: CARLLAGGRDTQYF. The CDR3 bases are TGTGCCAGACTGCTAGCGGGGGGGCGAGATACGCAGTATTTT.

This chain uses TRBV30 with TRBJ1-2; possibly TRBD1 for D (5 bases). From germline, CDR1 is GTSNPN and CDR2 SVGIG (reference sequence). The length of the CDR3 is 14 residues. V was cut by 2 bases and J by 3 bases, with 13 bases left in between. This CDR3 is CAWSSAGPDYGYTF. CDR3 DNA sequence: TGTGCCTGGAGTTCGGCAGGGCCGGACTATGGCTACACCTTC.

The rearrangement links TRBV29-1 to TRBJ1-1, with TRBD1 identical over 7 bases. Per germline, CDR1 SQVTM and CDR2 ANQGSEA. The trim removed 4 bases at V and 0 bases at J, leaving 8 bases unmatched. The CDR3 extends over 15 amino acids. In DNA form, the CDR3 reads TGCAGCGTTGGACAGGGCCTTCGCATGAACACTGAAGCTTTCTTT. It yields the protein CSVGQGLRMNTEAFF.

Points on this clone: The same CDR3 is also encoded by other DNA sequences in this sample. This chain uses TRBV29-1 with TRBJ1-4; 12 nucleotides line up with TRBD1. The CDR3 is 14 amino acids. The V segment lost 7 bases and the J segment 7 bases; nucleotides outside the gene matches: 7. In germline, CDR1 is SQVTM, CDR2 ANQGSEA. The DNA of the CDR3 is TGCAGCGCCGGGACAGGGGGCGCAAGTGAAAAACTGTTTTTT. Amino acids: CSAGTGGASEKLFF.

The J gene is TRBJ2-2, the V gene TRBV4-1, with 8 positions matching TRBD1. Germline V gene lookup returns CDR1 MGHRA and CDR2 YSYEKL. Trimming removed 8 bases from V and 5 bases from J; junction bases left unmatched: 10. The CDR3 loop spans 15 amino acids. The CDR3 region is CASRQTGGRTGELFF. DNA of the CDR3: TGCGCCAGCCGTCAAACAGGGGGGAGAACCGGGGAGCTGTTTTTT.

The gene calls are TRBV4-2 and TRBJ1-1, with D hard to call. This CDR3 is 14 amino acids long. Germline V gene sequence: CDR1 LGHNA, CDR2 YNFKEQ. V dropped 3 bases and J dropped 1 base, with 9 bases sitting between them. CDR3 coding DNA: TGTGCCAGCAGCCAGTCGGAGGGGAACACTGAAGCTTTCTTT. Protein sequence: CASSQSEGNTEAFF.

V and J are TRBV11-2 and TRBJ1-1; no clear D. The CDR3 is made up of 14 amino acids. CDR1 SGHAT and CDR2 FQNNGV come from the germline V gene. Trimming removed 5 bases from V and 4 bases from J, with 14 bases in between. CDR3 amino acids: CASSPSGYGTEAFF. The CDR3 region has the DNA TGTGCCAGCAGCCCTAGCGGTTACGGCACTGAAGCTTTCTTT.